This TCR beta chain was recovered during a study of T cells after posttransplantation cyclophosphamide. Study-wide points: Skin or GI-infiltrating T cells shared few TRB sequences with blood.

On the day of bone marrow donation, the related graft donor provided peripheral blood. The CDR3 contains 14 residues. Looked up from germline, CDR1 is SGHTA and CDR2 is FQGNSA. This clone has only a few counts. The antigen remains unidentified. The table came from immunoSEQ multiplex PCR; TCRdb's copy has only in-frame clones and leaves some out. Recorded here are over 20,000 clones, none singletons. The sequence was obtained from a man in his fifties in good health, CMV-negative, and a related stem cell transplant donor. The rearrangement uses TRBV7-2 and TRBJ2-5; D gene unclear. The closer fit of TRBJ2-7 to the DNA end suggests the J call may be wrong. The specimen sequenced was PBMCs. As DNA, the CDR3 is TGTGCCAGCAGCTTAACCGCGAGAAGATACGAGCAGTACTTC. The encoded protein is CASSLTARRYEQYF.